This T cell receptor (beta chain) was identified in a study of T cell repertoires in cytomegalovirus infection. Study-wide background: The public TCR beta signatures pointed to both CMV infection and matching HLA type.

Germline CDR1 is LNHDA and CDR2 is SQIVND (reference sequence). The CDR3 spans 14 residues. V was pared by 8 bases and J by 6 bases, with 13 bases of the junction left unmatched. Overall study findings and caveats: Totalled public TCR beta family frequency picked out people who carried CMV plus the relevant HLA. What dominated the ex vivo response were HLA-C-restricted CMV-specific TCR beta clonotypes.

This clonotype was seen ten or more times. Antigen unknown. A single record per CDR3 protein comes from TCRdb applying MiXCR to the reads. This table holds around 210,000 distinct CDR3 sequences, 6.5% found once. The genes are TRBV19 and TRBJ2-7, with 7 positions matching TRBD1. The sequencing sample was made of PBMCs. This receptor was identified in a human donor in good health (CMV status not recorded). Some clones in this sample may be carry-over from other donors' samples. The CDR3 spells CASGGHRGLSEQYF. In DNA, the CDR3 is TGTGCCAGTGGGGGTCACAGGGGATTAAGCGAGCAGTACTTC.